The 25 T cell receptor beta chains reported below all come from one sample, sequenced in a study of T-cell reconstitution after alpha-beta-depleted transplantation in children. Unique molecular identifiers were incorporated when the TCRbeta library was constructed. MiXCR, run by TCRdb on the PCR reads, gives a single entry per CDR3 protein. The sample contains some 600,000 distinct CDR3 sequences, 10% to 15% of which appear only once. The sequences come from PBMCs, mostly from graft donor cells, collected 360 days after TCRalphabeta/CD19-depleted stem cell transplant. All receptors come from a male patient between 5 and 17 years old who had a stem cell transplant for acute myeloid leukemia, so the T cells may come from the graft donor.

The chain uses TRBV10-3 and TRBJ2-5; possible D gene TRBD2, 6 bases. Germline-derived CDR1 and CDR2 are ENHRY and SYGVKD. CDR3 length: 15 residues. The V end was cut by 2 bases, the J end by 3 bases, with 13 bases between. The CDR3 nucleotides are TGTGCCATCAGTGAGGCCGATAGCGGAGAAGAGACCCAGTACTTC. It encodes CAISEADSGEETQYF.

The chain has TRBV5-1 and TRBJ2-1, with unresolved D. The V gene lost 0 bases and the J gene lost 9 bases, with 7 bases spanning the gap. The CDR3 runs to 12 residues. Looked up from germline, CDR1 is SGHRS and CDR2 is YFSETQ. The CDR3 protein is CASSLAKGEQFF. The CDR3 DNA reads TGCGCCAGCAGCTTGGCCAAAGGTGAGCAGTTCTTC.

This clonotype was counted a few times. The V call is TRBV9, the J call TRBJ2-7, with 14 bases identical to TRBD2. This CDR3 is 17 amino acids long. The germline V gene encodes CDR1 SGDLS and CDR2 YYNGEE. Trimming at V came to 4 bases and at J to 5 bases, leaving 11 bases not matched to a gene. The CDR3 region is CASSPHGLAGGTHEQYF. Here the CDR3 DNA reads TGTGCCAGCAGCCCCCACGGACTAGCGGGGGGTACCCACGAGCAGTACTTC.

This sequence joins TRBV29-1 and TRBJ2-3; 7 nucleotides line up with TRBD2. Germline-derived CDR1 and CDR2 are SQVTM and ANQGSEA. The CDR3 totals 10 residues. The DNA of the CDR3 is TGCGGGGGGGGTCCAGATACGCAGTATTTT. It specifies CGGGPDTQYF.

This chain joins TRBV7-2 and TRBJ2-1; D uncertain. The CDR3 totals 16 residues. V lost 1 base and J lost 4, with 14 bases in between. Germline assignment: CDR1 SGHTA and CDR2 FQGNSA. CDR3 residues: CASSLDFGRPYNEQFF. The CDR3 DNA sequence: TGTGCCAGCAGCTTAGACTTCGGCAGACCTTACAATGAGCAGTTCTTC. Using reference TRBV7-2 and TRBJ2-1 for the parts outside the CDR3, the full variable domain is GAGVSQSPSNKVTEKGKDVELRCDPISGHTALYWYRQSLGQGLEFLIYFQGNSAPDKSGLPSDRFSAERTGGSVSTLTIQRTQQEDSAVYLCASSLDFGRPYNEQFFGPGTRLTVL.

This clonotype occurred many times. V usage is TRBV29-1 and J usage is TRBJ1-4; D may be TRBD1 (6 bases). The CDR3 extends over 14 amino acids. Germline lookup yields CDR1 SQVTM and CDR2 ANQGSEA. V lost 7 bases and J 0 bases, leaving 12 bases between the germline ends. The CDR3 sequence: CSAPTGPTNEKLFF. The CDR3 region has the DNA TGCAGCGCGCCGACAGGACCAACTAATGAAAAACTGTTTTTT.

The chain employs TRBV20-1 and TRBJ2-7; D gene unclear. Germline V gene lookup returns CDR1 DFQATT and CDR2 SNEGSKA (reference sequence). The CDR3 has 12 residues. The germline V and J ends were trimmed by 6 bases and 2 bases, with 11 bases remaining between them. The CDR3 sequence is CSAWSPTYEQYF. The DNA for the CDR3 is TGCAGTGCATGGAGTCCAACCTACGAGCAGTACTTC.

This clonotype turned up a few times. This sequence joins TRBV6-5 and TRBJ2-3; D unresolved. Trimming cost V 2 bases and J 2 bases, with 8 bases left between them. CDR1 is MNHEY, CDR2 SVGAGI, per germline. The CDR3 covers 14 residues. The CDR3 nucleotides read TGTGCCAGCAGTTACGATACGTCCACAGATACGCAGTATTTT. Its translation: CASSYDTSTDTQYF.

At least ten counts were recorded for this clonotype. The V call is TRBV7-9, the J call TRBJ2-1; 14 bases line up with TRBD2. Germline CDR1 is SEHNR and CDR2 is FQNEAQ (reference sequence). The CDR3 is made up of 19 amino acids. Trimming removed 4 bases from V and 6 bases from J; junction bases left unmatched: 14. The CDR3 here is CASSSGTSGSARAFNEQFF. In DNA form, the CDR3 reads TGTGCCAGCAGCTCCGGGACTAGCGGGAGCGCACGAGCGTTCAATGAGCAGTTCTTC. Full variable domain (outside the CDR3, taken from reference TRBV7-9 and TRBJ2-1): DTGVSQNPRHKITKRGQNVTFRCDPISEHNRLYWYRQTLGQGPEFLTYFQNEAQLEKSRLLSDRFSAERPKGSFSTLEIQRTEQGDSAMYLCASSSGTSGSARAFNEQFFGPGTRLTVL.

This clonotype was recorded a few times. The chain combines TRBV29-1 with TRBJ1-5; 12 nucleotides agree with TRBD1. The CDR3 length is 14 residues. From germline, CDR1 is SQVTM and CDR2 ANQGSEA. V lost 7 bases and J lost 7; bases outside the gene matches: 8. CDR3 sequence reads: CSAQGQGAGQPQHF. The CDR3, as DNA: TGCAGCGCACAGGGACAGGGGGCGGGACAGCCCCAGCATTTT.

The chain carries TRBV20-1 and TRBJ2-1, with TRBD2 matching 9 bases. This CDR3 comprises 17 residues. The V segment lost 0 bases and the J segment 3 bases; nucleotides outside the gene matches: 9. Per germline, CDR1 DFQATT and CDR2 SNEGSKA (reference sequence). CDR3 DNA: TGCAGTGCTAGAGATTTTGGCGGGAGGGCGAGCTACAATGAGCAGTTCTTC. It encodes CSARDFGGRASYNEQFF.

The chain is built from TRBV11-2 and TRBJ2-4; 7 bases align to TRBD2. Germline CDR1 reads SGHAT; CDR2 reads FQNNGV. V dropped 5 bases and J dropped 3; count of bases not matched to a gene: 16. This CDR3 is built from 18 residues. The CDR3 DNA reads TGTGCCAGCAGCCCACCTTCGGAGCGGGGCAAATACAAAAACATTCAGTACTTC. It codes for CASSPPSERGKYKNIQYF.

The table lists this clonotype with a few counts. In nucleotides, the CDR3 is TGTGCCAGCACCCCCCAGGCGGAGAGTCAGCCCCAGCATTTT. Its protein is CASTPQAESQPQHF. This chain joins TRBV12-3 or TRBV12-4 and TRBJ1-5; D remains unclear. The V end lost 7 bases, the J end lost 6 bases, and 16 bases lay between the germline ends. The CDR3 extends over 14 amino acids.

In this sample, this clonotype turned up many times. V is TRBV24-1 and J is TRBJ2-2; 7 bases are shared with TRBD2. The V and J ends lost 3 bases and 4 bases, in that order; junction bases with no gene match: 7. This CDR3 is 16 amino acids long. The germline V gene has CDR1 KGHDR and CDR2 SFDVKD. The CDR3 loop is CATSDLRLAGTGELFF. The CDR3 DNA reads as TGTGCCACCAGTGATCTCCGACTAGCTGGCACCGGGGAGCTGTTTTTT.

A few counts support this clonotype. A junction boundary mismatches the germline segment, possibly from a read error. This rearrangement joins TRBV7-7 to TRBJ2-1, with 7 bases that match TRBD1. The germline V gene has CDR1 SSHAT and CDR2 FNYEAQ (reference sequence). CDR3 size: 13 residues. The CDR3: CASSLTLGGEQFF. The DNA for the CDR3 is TGTGCTAGCAGCTTGACCTTAGGGGGCGAGCAGTTCTTC. Filled out from reference TRBV7-7 and TRBJ2-1, the complete variable domain reads GAGVSQSPRYKVTKRGQDVTLRCDPISSHATLYWYQQALGQGPEFLTYFNYEAQPDKSGLPSDRFSAERPEGSISTLTIQRTEQRDSAMYRCASSLTLGGEQFFGPGTRLTVL.

This CDR3 reads CASSPLSEQYF. The DNA of the CDR3 is TGTGCCAGCAGTCCCCTCTCCGAGCAGTACTTC. This chain links TRBV28 with TRBJ2-7; D is undetermined. CDR1 and CDR2 (germline): MDHEN, SYDVKM. The CDR3 is made up of 11 amino acids. V was shortened by 5 bases and J by 6 bases, with 8 bases between the two germline ends.

This clonotype showed up many times. The DNA of the CDR3 is TGTGCCAGCACCACCCAGATCGGACAGGGAAACGAGCAGTACTTC. Amino acids: CASTTQIGQGNEQYF. This chain links TRBV11-1 with TRBJ2-7, with TRBD1 matching over 8 bases. The CDR3 extends over 15 amino acids. Trimming at V came to 7 bases and at J to 5 bases, leaving 13 bases not matched to a gene. Germline V gives CDR1 SGHAT, CDR2 FQDESV (reference sequence).

This clonotype has just a few counts. V is TRBV5-4 and J is TRBJ1-1, with D maybe TRBD1 (6 bases). Trimming removed 0 bases at V and 0 bases at J, with 15 bases between. Germline V gene sequence: CDR1 SGHNT, CDR2 YYREEE (reference sequence). There are 17 residues in the CDR3. CDR3 DNA sequence: TGTGCCAGCAGCTTGGCGGGGGGCAACTTTATGAACACTGAAGCTTTCTTT. The encoded protein is CASSLAGGNFMNTEAFF. The variable domain in full, completed from reference TRBV5-4 and TRBJ1-1, reads ETGVTQSPTHLIKTRGQQVTLRCSSQSGHNTVSWYQQALGQGPQFIFQYYREEENGRGNFPPRFSGLQFPNYSSELNVNALELDDSALYLCASSLAGGNFMNTEAFFGQGTRLTVV.

The chain employs TRBV4-2 and TRBJ2-7; tentative D call: TRBD1 (5 bases). V lost 4 bases to trimming and J lost 0 bases, with 16 bases between them. This CDR3 comprises 16 residues. CDR1 is LGHNA and CDR2 is YNFKEQ in the germline V gene. CDR3 bases: TGTGCCAGCAGCCTCACCTCAGGGCTAAGCTCCTACGAGCAGTACTTC. It is translated as CASSLTSGLSSYEQYF.

This clonotype was seen many times. The chain employs TRBV12-3 or TRBV12-4 and TRBJ2-7, with D perhaps being TRBD1 or TRBD2 (5 bases each). Trimming left V 0 bases short and J 12 bases short, with 12 bases between. This CDR3 comprises 12 residues. CDR3 sequence reads: CASSLAGPVRYF. DNA of the CDR3: TGTGCCAGCAGTTTAGCGGGACCTGTTCGGTACTTC.

The V and J genes are TRBV30 and TRBJ2-1; 8 positions match TRBD2. V dropped 0 bases and J dropped 4; count of bases not matched to a gene: 8. From germline, CDR1 is GTSNPN and CDR2 SVGIG (reference sequence). The CDR3 runs 16 residues. In DNA form, the CDR3 reads TGTGCCTGGAGTGTACCGAGCGGGAGTTGGTACAATGAGCAGTTCTTC. It codes for CAWSVPSGSWYNEQFF.

This clonotype was detected ten times or more. The V and J genes are TRBV6-6 and TRBJ2-5, with unresolved D. Germline-derived CDR1 and CDR2 are MNHNY and SVGAGI (reference sequence). The V gene lost 4 bases and the J gene lost 2 bases, with 8 bases spanning the gap. This CDR3 is 13 amino acids long. The DNA for the CDR3 is TGTGCCAGCAGTTCCACGGGTCAAGAGACCCAGTACTTC. Translating gives CASSSTGQETQYF.

In its sample, this clonotype was seen a few times. V gene TRBV7-9 combines with J gene TRBJ2-1; D remains ambiguous. The V end was cut by 5 bases, the J end by 8 bases, with 16 bases between. CDR3 size: 14 residues. The germline V gene has CDR1 SEHNR and CDR2 FQNEAQ (reference sequence). The CDR3 DNA reads TGTGCCAGCAGCCCAGAGTGGGGTGGCCATGAGCAGTTCTTC. Translating it yields CASSPEWGGHEQFF.

The chain employs TRBV29-1 and TRBJ2-1; 10 bases map to TRBD1. The CDR3 totals 16 residues. The junction had 13 bases not matched to a gene; V was cut back by 2 bases and J by 9 bases. Germline-derived CDR1 and CDR2 are SQVTM and ANQGSEA. The CDR3 DNA reads TGCAGCGTTGAATTCCGGGACAGGGGACTCATGGGTGAGCAGTTCTTC. Translating it yields CSVEFRDRGLMGEQFF.

Only a few counts were recorded for this clonotype. The chain combines TRBV7-3 with TRBJ2-3; 11 bases line up with TRBD2. The J segment lost 0 bases and the V segment lost 1 base, leaving 6 bases of the junction unmatched. Germline CDR1 SGHTA, CDR2 FQGTGA. The CDR3 spans 18 residues. The CDR3 DNA follows: TGTGCCAGCAGCTTAATAGCGGGAGGGCCTCCTAGCACAGATACGCAGTATTTT. As protein: CASSLIAGGPPSTDTQYF.